The 15 T cell receptor beta chains given below trace back to one sample, sequenced in a study of blood T cell repertoires in COVID-19. Measured with immunoSEQ multiplex PCR; TCRdb has only the in-frame clones, and not every one. The table includes about 210,000 clones, around nine tenths detected once. Sequencing was performed on peripheral blood. These receptors came from a man in his late teens or twenties with active or convalescent COVID-19.

This clone came up a few times. This chain uses TRBV7-2 with TRBJ2-2, with 9 bases matching TRBD1. With 1 base clipped from V and 5 bases from J, the junction kept 2 bases outside the gene matches. CDR3 length equals 15 residues. Per germline, CDR1 SGHTA and CDR2 FQGNSA. The CDR3 DNA reads as TGTGCCAGCAGCTTAGATGGGACAGGGACCGGGGAGCTGTTTTTT. Its translation: CASSLDGTGTGELFF. The full variable domain, its missing parts supplied by reference TRBV7-2 and TRBJ2-2, is GAGVSQSPSNKVTEKGKDVELRCDPISGHTALYWYRQSLGQGLEFLIYFQGNSAPDKSGLPSDRFSAERTGGSVSTLTIQRTQQEDSAVYLCASSLDGTGTGELFFGEGSRLTVL.

The chain is built from TRBV7-9 and TRBJ1-5; 11 bases are a match to TRBD1. V lost 5 bases and J lost 1; bases outside the gene matches: 7. CDR1 SEHNR and CDR2 FQNEAQ come from the germline V gene (reference sequence). The CDR3 is 17 amino acids. Here the CDR3 reads CASSLGQGASSNQPQHF. In nucleotides, the CDR3 is TGTGCCAGCAGCCTCGGACAGGGGGCTTCAAGCAATCAGCCCCAGCATTTT.

This chain joins TRBV29-1 and TRBJ2-7; 9 positions match TRBD1. From germline, CDR1 is SQVTM and CDR2 ANQGSEA. This CDR3 is built from 11 residues. V shed 7 bases, J shed 4 bases, and the junction held 2 bases outside the gene matches. CDR3 in DNA: TGCAGCGGTGGACAGGGGTACGAGCAGTACTTC. This encodes CSGGQGYEQYF.

The chain employs TRBV14 and TRBJ2-7; a possible D gene is TRBD2 (5 bases). Germline values: CDR1 SGHDN, CDR2 FVKESK. The V gene lost 6 bases and the J gene lost 7 bases, with 22 bases spanning the gap. This CDR3 region has 15 residues. CDR3 bases: TGTGCCAGCAGTCATGAGGGTACACTGCTACGAGAGCAGTACTTC. Translation gives CASSHEGTLLREQYF.

As DNA, the CDR3 is TGTGCCAGCAGCTTAGGCAGGACAGGAGGTGGTCAAGAGACCCAGTACTTC. Translated: CASSLGRTGGGQETQYF. The rearrangement links TRBV11-3 to TRBJ2-5, with TRBD1 matching 7 bases. The V gene end was trimmed by 1 base and the J gene end by 2 bases; junction bases not matched to a gene: 10. CDR1 SGHNT and CDR2 YENEEA come from the germline V gene. The CDR3 consists of 17 residues.

In its sample, this clone was seen once. The V call is TRBV29-1, the J call TRBJ1-1, with unresolved D. V was trimmed by 4 bases and J by 0 bases, leaving 6 bases between them. CDR1 SQVTM and CDR2 ANQGSEA come from the germline V gene. This CDR3 has 12 residues. This CDR3 reads CSVVVMNTEAFF. In DNA form, the CDR3 reads TGCAGCGTTGTTGTCATGAACACTGAAGCTTTCTTT.

CDR3 nucleotides: TGTGCCAGTAGTCCAACCGGGACAGGTTCAACCCCCCTCCACTTT. This codes for CASSPTGTGSTPLHF. The V and J genes are TRBV19 and TRBJ1-6; 8 bases line up with TRBD1. Germline V gene lookup returns CDR1 LNHDA and CDR2 SQIVND (reference sequence). This CDR3 contains 15 residues. V trimming: 5 bases; J trimming: 13 bases; junction bases outside the gene matches: 13. Combining the CDR3 with reference TRBV19 and TRBJ1-6 gives the whole variable domain DGGITQSPKYLFRKEGQNVTLSCEQNLNHDAMYWYRQDPGQGLRLIYYSQIVNDFQKGDIAEGYSVSREKKESFPLTVTSAQKNPTAFYLCASSPTGTGSTPLHFGNGTRLTVT.

The chain links TRBV27 to TRBJ1-1; perhaps TRBD1 as D (5 bases). The CDR3 consists of 15 residues. The germline CDR1 and CDR2 sequences are MNHEY and SMNVEV (reference sequence). V lost 3 bases, J lost 1 base, and 12 bases lay in between. This CDR3 is CASSFRGGWNTEAFF. In DNA, the CDR3 is TGTGCCAGCAGTTTTCGGGGGGGGTGGAACACTGAAGCTTTCTTT.

This clone was recorded a few times. CDR3: CASSHKGAGSPGELFF. CDR3 in DNA: TGCGCCAGCAGCCACAAGGGGGCAGGGAGTCCCGGGGAGCTGTTTTTT. J is TRBJ2-2 and V is TRBV5-1; 7 positions match TRBD1. Germline V CDR1 and CDR2: SGHRS, YFSETQ. Germline trimming cut 4 bases from V and 6 bases from J; bases unmatched to any gene: 12. The CDR3 contains 16 residues.

The chain has TRBV5-4 and TRBJ2-1; the match to TRBD2 covers 10 bases. The CDR3 spans 16 residues. CDR1 is SGHNT and CDR2 is YYREEE in the germline V gene (reference sequence). J gave up 9 bases and V 6 bases, and 15 bases lay outside the gene matches. This CDR3 is CASMEEGLAGVTEQFF. The CDR3 bases are TGTGCCAGCATGGAGGAGGGGCTAGCGGGAGTCACTGAGCAGTTCTTC.

The chain combines TRBV7-8 with TRBJ1-5, with 9 bases fitting TRBD1. The CDR3 covers 15 residues. CDR1 SGHVS and CDR2 FQNEAQ come from the germline V gene. With 3 bases clipped from V and 4 bases from J, the junction kept 4 bases outside the gene matches. The CDR3, as DNA: TGTGCCAGCAGCTTCGGGACAGGGCCTAATCAGCCCCAGCATTTT. This translates into CASSFGTGPNQPQHF.

The chain recombines TRBV28 with TRBJ1-5; 7 nucleotides match TRBD1. There are 18 residues in the CDR3. Germline values: CDR1 MDHEN, CDR2 SYDVKM. V lost 3 bases, J lost 0 bases, and 11 bases stayed unmatched. CDR3 protein: CASSFTVGDSYSNQPQHF. DNA for the CDR3: TGTGCCAGCAGTTTTACGGTAGGGGACAGTTATAGCAATCAGCCCCAGCATTTT.

J is TRBJ2-1 and V is TRBV10-1; a possible D gene is TRBD2 (5 bases). Between the trimmed V and J ends, which lost 4 bases and 5 bases, there was a span of 15 bases. CDR3 length equals 15 residues. CDR1 and CDR2 from the germline V gene are WNHNN and SYGVQD (reference sequence). The CDR3 region is CASSASRRVNNEQFF. The CDR3 DNA reads TGCGCCAGCAGTGCGTCTAGGCGGGTTAACAATGAGCAGTTCTTC.

V is TRBV29-1 and J is TRBJ1-4, with TRBD1 identical over 7 bases. Germline CDR1 and CDR2: SQVTM and ANQGSEA. This CDR3 is 13 amino acids long. Losses at the gene ends were 7 bases for V and 8 bases for J; bases not matched to a gene: 10. The DNA of the CDR3 is TGCAGCGCTCAGGGGGGACGGGGGGAAAAACTGTTTTTT. Residues: CSAQGGRGEKLFF. Full variable domain (rest looked up from reference TRBV29-1 and TRBJ1-4): SAVISQKPSRDICQRGTSLTIQCQVDSQVTMMFWYRQQPGQSLTLIATANQGSEATYESGFVIDKFPISRPNLTFSTLTVSNMSPEDSSIYLCSAQGGRGEKLFFGSGTQLSVL.

This clone was found a few times. The CDR3 coding sequence is TGTGCCAGCAGTCAAAGCCGGGACAGGAGCCAGGAGGCTGAAGCTTTCTTT. Residues: CASSQSRDRSQEAEAFF. The rearrangement links TRBV21-1 to TRBJ1-1; no DNA check was done on the table's D call, TRBD1. TRBV21-1 is a pseudogene locus. The CDR3 consists of 17 residues.